This T cell receptor beta chain came from a study of human T cells and chemical hapten exposure. Time point in this sample: healthy volunteer bleed at 6 weeks. Total RNA extraction was carried out from unfractionated whole blood. Worth noting for this clonotype: No antigen is known for it.

Notes on the study in general: The number of TCRs over 1 in 1000 frequency stayed unchanged after DPC.

Trimming pared 4 bases from V and 5 bases from J, leaving 18 bases between. From germline, CDR1 is SQVTM and CDR2 ANQGSEA. The CDR3 is made up of 14 amino acids. Each cDNA molecule in the library carried unique molecular identifiers. Under the authors' procedure: The median was around 88,000 TCRs per sample, ranging 23,224 to 690,600. One entry per CDR3 protein results from TCRdb running MiXCR on the RACE reads. The V and J calls and clone size come from TCRdb's table, not from the authors' own analysis. The top ten hold about 1.7% of the sample, which has 65,000 to 95,000 distinct CDR3 sequences, over 6.5% seen once.

The sequence was obtained from a female donor in good health. Some clones in this sample may be carry-over from other donors' samples. The chain couples TRBV29-1 to TRBJ2-7; maybe TRBD1 (6 bases). Input material: whole blood. As DNA, the CDR3 is TGCAGCGTTGTGGTGGGGGCGAGGACCGACGAGCAGTACTTC. Encoded protein: CSVVVGARTDEQYF.